This is a list of T cell receptor beta chains from one sample in a study of control samples from healthy donors and cancer patients. Libraries were prepared by immunoSEQ multiplex PCR; TCRdb keeps only in-frame clonotypes and omits some of them. The profile shows 90,000 to 150,000 clones, approximately 90% of them singletons. What was sequenced was blood. The receptors come from a man aged 25 to 40 in good health. Both conserved end residues are part of each CDR3. Fields, in order: V gene, clone size, D gene, J gene, CDR3 DNA, CDR3 protein. D genes are given only for firm matches. Rows may omit the clone size; those that give it use once, few, many or a size class.

V gene: TRBV30
clone size: few
D gene: TRBD1
J gene: TRBJ1-5
CDR3 DNA: TGTGCCTGGTCAGGGGGCAGTCAGCCCCAGCATTTT
CDR3 protein: CAWSGGSQPQHF

V gene: TRBV5-1
clone size: -
D gene: -
J gene: TRBJ2-3
CDR3 DNA: TGCGCCAGCAGCTTGGAAACGGGGGCTGGAGATACGCAGTATTTT
CDR3 protein: CASSLETGAGDTQYF

V gene: TRBV7-2
clone size: -
D gene: -
J gene: TRBJ1-2
CDR3 DNA: TGTGCCAGCAGCCGCCTGGGAGAGTATGGCTACACCTTC
CDR3 protein: CASSRLGEYGYTF

V gene: TRBV11-3
clone size: -
D gene: -
J gene: TRBJ2-3
CDR3 DNA: TGTGCCAGCAGCTTAGATCAATTGGGGAGCACAGATACGCAGTATTTT
CDR3 protein: CASSLDQLGSTDTQYF

V gene: TRBV27
clone size: -
D gene: TRBD1
J gene: TRBJ1-2
CDR3 DNA: TGTGCCAGCAGAACAGGGGTCTTTGATGGCTACACCTTC
CDR3 protein: CASRTGVFDGYTF

V gene: TRBV19
clone size: -
D gene: TRBD1
J gene: TRBJ1-2
CDR3 DNA: TGTGCCAGTAGTATCGACAGGGGGAGTATCGGTGGCTACACCTTC
CDR3 protein: CASSIDRGSIGGYTF

V gene: TRBV18
clone size: -
D gene: TRBD1
J gene: TRBJ1-1
CDR3 DNA: TGTGCCAGCTCACCAGCCCCCGGGACAGTCTTTGTTGAAGCTTTCTTT
CDR3 protein: CASSPAPGTVFVEAFF

V gene: TRBV3-1/TRBV3-2
clone size: -
D gene: -
J gene: TRBJ2-3
CDR3 DNA: TGTGCCAGCAGCCAGGGTGGCCCGTTAGGAGGGAGGATAGATACGCAGTATTTT
CDR3 protein: CASSQGGPLGGRIDTQYF

V gene: TRBV6-6
clone size: once
D gene: -
J gene: TRBJ1-5
CDR3 DNA: TGTGCCAGCATCGGAGACACCCCCAATCAGCCCCAGCATTTT
CDR3 protein: CASIGDTPNQPQHF

V gene: TRBV5-1
clone size: -
D gene: TRBD2
J gene: TRBJ2-5
CDR3 DNA: TGCGCCAGCAGCTCGGGACTAGCGGGGGATTACGGGACCCAGTACTTC
CDR3 protein: CASSSGLAGDYGTQYF

V gene: TRBV2
clone size: -
D gene: TRBD1
J gene: TRBJ1-1
CDR3 DNA: TGTGCCAGTCGACAGGGGGTTGGGACTGAAGCTTTCTTT
CDR3 protein: CASRQGVGTEAFF

V gene: TRBV3-1/TRBV3-2
clone size: -
D gene: -
J gene: TRBJ2-1
CDR3 DNA: TGTGCCAGCAGCCAAGATGCAGGAACCAATGAGCAGTTCTTC
CDR3 protein: CASSQDAGTNEQFF

V gene: TRBV2
clone size: -
D gene: -
J gene: TRBJ2-3
CDR3 DNA: TGTGCCAGCAGTGAATTGGGCACAGATACGCAGTATTTT
CDR3 protein: CASSELGTDTQYF

V gene: TRBV7-2
clone size: -
D gene: TRBD1
J gene: TRBJ1-5
CDR3 DNA: TGTGCCAGCAGCTTAGAGGGGGCCTCGGGGGGGGGCCAGCATTTT
CDR3 protein: CASSLEGASGGGQHF

V gene: TRBV7-8
clone size: -
D gene: TRBD1
J gene: TRBJ1-5
CDR3 DNA: TGTGCCAGCAGCGCCACAGGGGGCGCGACCCAGCATTTT
CDR3 protein: CASSATGGATQHF

V gene: TRBV2
clone size: -
D gene: -
J gene: TRBJ2-5
CDR3 DNA: TGTGCCAGCAGTGAAGCCCAAGAGACCCAGTACTTC
CDR3 protein: CASSEAQETQYF

V gene: TRBV3-1/TRBV3-2
clone size: -
D gene: -
J gene: TRBJ1-2
CDR3 DNA: TGTGCCAGCAGCCAAGGGGAGGGGAACTATGGCTACACCTTC
CDR3 protein: CASSQGEGNYGYTF

V gene: TRBV3-1/TRBV3-2
clone size: -
D gene: -
J gene: TRBJ2-1
CDR3 DNA: TGTGCCAGCAGCCAAGGGGGCGGATCCTACAATGAGCAGTTCTTC
CDR3 protein: CASSQGGGSYNEQFF

V gene: TRBV3-1/TRBV3-2
clone size: -
D gene: TRBD2
J gene: TRBJ2-1
CDR3 DNA: TGTGCCAGCACCCAACTAGCGGGGGTCAATGAGCAGTTCTTC
CDR3 protein: CASTQLAGVNEQFF

V gene: TRBV4-1
clone size: -
D gene: -
J gene: TRBJ2-2
CDR3 DNA: TGCGCCAGCAGCCGAAACCACGGGATCAACACCGGGGAGCTGTTTTTT
CDR3 protein: CASSRNHGINTGELFF

V gene: TRBV6-4
clone size: -
D gene: -
J gene: TRBJ1-2
CDR3 DNA: TGTGCCAGCAGTGACCCCAACCTCGGGAGCTATGGCTACACCTTC
CDR3 protein: CASSDPNLGSYGYTF

V gene: TRBV5-1
clone size: -
D gene: -
J gene: TRBJ2-5
CDR3 DNA: TGCGCCAGCAGCTGGGACTTACAAGAGACCCAGTACTTC
CDR3 protein: CASSWDLQETQYF

V gene: TRBV4-1
clone size: -
D gene: TRBD1
J gene: TRBJ1-5
CDR3 DNA: TGCGCCAGCAGCCCGGGACAGGGCGATCAGCCCCAGCATTTT
CDR3 protein: CASSPGQGDQPQHF

V gene: TRBV4-1
clone size: -
D gene: TRBD1
J gene: TRBJ2-3
CDR3 DNA: TGCGCCAGCAGCCAAGCCGTTCTTGGACAGGGCACAGATACGCAGTATTTT
CDR3 protein: CASSQAVLGQGTDTQYF

V gene: TRBV3-1/TRBV3-2
clone size: -
D gene: TRBD2
J gene: TRBJ2-2
CDR3 DNA: TGTGCCAGCACCAAAGGGCGGGGGGCATTCACCGGGGAGCTGTTTTTT
CDR3 protein: CASTKGRGAFTGELFF

V gene: TRBV5-1
clone size: -
D gene: TRBD1
J gene: TRBJ2-7
CDR3 DNA: TGCGCCAGCAGCTCCTACAGGGGCCTGGGGGAGCAGTACTTC
CDR3 protein: CASSSYRGLGEQYF

V gene: TRBV7-2
clone size: -
D gene: -
J gene: TRBJ1-5
CDR3 DNA: TGTGCCAGCAGCTTAAGGAGCCTGACCCCCGATCAGCCCCAGCATTTT
CDR3 protein: CASSLRSLTPDQPQHF

V gene: TRBV30
clone size: -
D gene: -
J gene: TRBJ2-3
CDR3 DNA: TGTGCCTGGAGTTCCGCTCAGGGGGATACGCAGTATTTT
CDR3 protein: CAWSSAQGDTQYF

V gene: TRBV19
clone size: -
D gene: -
J gene: TRBJ1-1
CDR3 DNA: TGTGCCAGTAGTGCCAAATCGGGAAGGCTTCTGAGCACTGAAGCTTTCTTT
CDR3 protein: CASSAKSGRLLSTEAFF

V gene: TRBV30
clone size: -
D gene: -
J gene: TRBJ2-7
CDR3 DNA: TGTGCCTGGAGTGTACCAGAGCGAGGGACAAGGAATTACTACGAGCAGTACTTC
CDR3 protein: CAWSVPERGTRNYYEQYF

V gene: TRBV7-3
clone size: few
D gene: -
J gene: TRBJ2-3
CDR3 DNA: TGTGCCAGCAGCTCATCCTCGGGCGGGACGCAGTATTTT
CDR3 protein: CASSSSSGGTQYF

V gene: TRBV10-1
clone size: -
D gene: TRBD1
J gene: TRBJ1-2
CDR3 DNA: TGCGCCAGCAGTGAGTCTTTTGGCGGACAGGGGGCAATTGGCTACACCTTC
CDR3 protein: CASSESFGGQGAIGYTF

V gene: TRBV6-5
clone size: -
D gene: -
J gene: TRBJ1-1
CDR3 DNA: TGTGCCAGCAGTTTTGGGGGGCGAAGTACTGAAGCTTTCTTT
CDR3 protein: CASSFGGRSTEAFF

V gene: TRBV9
clone size: -
D gene: -
J gene: TRBJ2-1
CDR3 DNA: TGTGCCAGCAGAAACGGACCGGGGGGCGATGAGCAGTTCTTC
CDR3 protein: CASRNGPGGDEQFF

V gene: TRBV6-5
clone size: -
D gene: -
J gene: TRBJ1-1
CDR3 DNA: TGTGCCAGCAGTTACTCAGGGATGAACACTGAAGCTTTCTTT
CDR3 protein: CASSYSGMNTEAFF

V gene: TRBV24-1
clone size: -
D gene: -
J gene: TRBJ1-2
CDR3 DNA: TGTGCCACCAGTGGGGGGCCCCGGGGCTATGGCTACACCTTC
CDR3 protein: CATSGGPRGYGYTF

V gene: TRBV23-1
clone size: -
D gene: -
J gene: TRBJ2-7
CDR3 DNA: TGCGCCAGCAGTCAATCGGGCGGGGCCTCCTACGAGCAGTACTTC
CDR3 protein: CASSQSGGASYEQYF

V gene: TRBV7-2
clone size: -
D gene: -
J gene: TRBJ1-1
CDR3 DNA: TGTGCCAGCAGCTTAGACGGGTTGGGTACTGAAGCTTTCTTT
CDR3 protein: CASSLDGLGTEAFF

V gene: TRBV20-1
clone size: -
D gene: -
J gene: TRBJ1-1
CDR3 DNA: TGCAGTGCTGGGAGAGACCAAGCTTTCTTT
CDR3 protein: CSAGRDQAFF

V gene: TRBV5-1
clone size: -
D gene: TRBD1
J gene: TRBJ1-2
CDR3 DNA: TGCGCCAGCAGCTTAGGGGGCGGTTTGTATGGCTACACCTTC
CDR3 protein: CASSLGGGLYGYTF

V gene: TRBV24-1
clone size: -
D gene: -
J gene: TRBJ1-2
CDR3 DNA: TGTGCCACCAGTGATGGCGGGGGCCGGTATGGCTACACCTTC
CDR3 protein: CATSDGGGRYGYTF

V gene: TRBV6-5
clone size: -
D gene: TRBD1
J gene: TRBJ1-2
CDR3 DNA: TGTGCCAGCAGTAAGGGACAGGATGGAGACTATGGCTACACCTTC
CDR3 protein: CASSKGQDGDYGYTF

V gene: TRBV5-5
clone size: -
D gene: -
J gene: TRBJ2-2
CDR3 DNA: TGTGCCAGCAGCTTCTTCCGGCTCGATCGCACCGGGGAGCTGTTTTTT
CDR3 protein: CASSFFRLDRTGELFF

V gene: TRBV10-1
clone size: -
D gene: TRBD2
J gene: TRBJ2-1
CDR3 DNA: TGCGCCAGCAGTGACAGCGGGGGGGCGTACAATGAGCAGTTCTTC
CDR3 protein: CASSDSGGAYNEQFF

V gene: TRBV5-1
clone size: -
D gene: -
J gene: TRBJ1-1
CDR3 DNA: TGCGCCAGCAGCCCCGTGGTGAACACTGAAGCTTTCTTT
CDR3 protein: CASSPVVNTEAFF